This TCR beta chain stems from a study of blood T cell repertoires in COVID-19. Looked up from germline, CDR1 is MNHEY and CDR2 is SMNVEV (reference sequence). V was clipped by 2 bases and J by 2 bases; unmatched bases: 12. The CDR3 runs 19 residues. The data were produced by immunoSEQ multiplex PCR, yet TCRdb's version contains in-frame clones alone and is incomplete. The data show 150,000 to 200,000 clones, 84% seen once. Residents of about two dozen US areas, aged about 18 to 95 years, made up the participants. Grouping used clinical history reported by participants in a survey and questionnaire. During the 2 weeks before they entered the study, exposed participants had met someone with a PCR-confirmed or clinician-diagnosed COVID-19 case.

V and J are TRBV27 and TRBJ2-6, with 7 bases aligning to TRBD2. The source material was PBMCs or T cells enriched from blood (not recorded which). This receptor was identified in a woman in her 30s who had been exposed to COVID-19. In nucleotides, the CDR3 is TGTGCCAGCAGTTTACGGTACGGTGGGGGGGTTGCTGGGGCCAACGTCCTGACTTTC. It is translated as CASSLRYGGGVAGANVLTF.